This T cell receptor beta chain derives from a study of shared T cell receptors in the human thymus. The assay was immunoSEQ multiplex PCR, and TCRdb's table has in-frame clones only and misses some. This table has hundreds of thousands of clones, roughly 90% appearing once. The same sample was also used in a study of human thymus T cells. This second study says: It was healthy Finnish infants having corrective surgery for congenital heart defects who were the donors. Surgeons resected thymus tissue during corrective heart surgery. Gene usage for V and J segments appeared biased in thymic and blood repertoires.

Sequencing was performed on thymocytes. This clonotype was sampled from a boy younger than two with a congenital heart defect.

The CDR3 here is CASCKGVSETQYF. For the CDR3, the DNA is TGTGCCAGCTGTAAAGGGGTTTCGGAGACCCAGTACTTC. V is TRBV7-9 and J is TRBJ2-5, with a weak D call TRBD1 (5 bases). Trimming took off 8 bases at V and 5 bases at J, with 15 bases between the two ends. CDR1 is SEHNR and CDR2 is FQNEAQ in the germline V gene (reference sequence). The CDR3 runs 13 residues.